This T cell receptor beta chain was captured in a study of shared clonotypes between healthy human individuals. Replicate PCRs for sorted subsets used approximately 190 ng DNA; this equaled 30,000 to 35,000 T cell genomes. Here immunoSEQ multiplex PCR was the method, and the copy in TCRdb shows in-frame clones only, minus some. The table includes some 2,500,000 clones, roughly 93% detected once. As concerns this clone: The antigen is undetermined.

V lost 0 bases and J lost 5, with 14 bases in between. Germline CDR1 SGHRS, CDR2 YFSETQ. This CDR3 region has 15 residues. Study results and caveats: Clonotypes not shared had lower generation probabilities than those common to all four donors. Blood was the sole source, and tissue repertoires probably differ.

This TCR came from a man younger than 35 in good health. Some clones in this sample may be carry-over from other donors' samples. The chain couples TRBV5-1 to TRBJ2-5; the D gene is possibly TRBD1 (6 bases). Material: naive CD4+ T cells from PBMCs. Described subset: CD45RA+ positively selected. CDR3 coding DNA: TGCGCCAGCAGCTTGGTGACAGGTTCTTCGGAGACCCAGTACTTC. Amino acid sequence: CASSLVTGSSETQYF.